This TCR beta chain is from a study of blood T cells in healthy people across ages. Donors ranged from 6 to 90 years old and were healthy Caucasians in Russia. Isolation yielded PBMCs, at least 7 million per sample, in every case. Together with a sample-barcoded 5' primer, a J-beta primer mix was included in a second PCR lasting about 6 to 11 cycles. The template-switch adaptor was a 5' adaptor with 12 random nucleotides. It tagged each cDNA molecule. In TCRdb, the 5' RACE reads were re-called with MiXCR into one record per CDR3 protein. This repertoire shows 920,000 or so distinct CDR3 sequences, 45% found once; its top ten account for approximately 17%. The CDR3 totals 11 residues. Trimming left V 7 bases short and J 7 bases short, with 10 bases between. From germline, CDR1 is MNHEY and CDR2 SMNVEV (reference sequence).

The sequencing input was blood. The receptor comes from a woman aged 55-75 years in good health. V usage is TRBV27 and J usage is TRBJ1-2, with D tentatively TRBD1 (5 bases). CDR3 in DNA: TGTGCCAGCATAGGGGACGGTGGCTACACCTTC. It yields the protein CASIGDGGYTF.